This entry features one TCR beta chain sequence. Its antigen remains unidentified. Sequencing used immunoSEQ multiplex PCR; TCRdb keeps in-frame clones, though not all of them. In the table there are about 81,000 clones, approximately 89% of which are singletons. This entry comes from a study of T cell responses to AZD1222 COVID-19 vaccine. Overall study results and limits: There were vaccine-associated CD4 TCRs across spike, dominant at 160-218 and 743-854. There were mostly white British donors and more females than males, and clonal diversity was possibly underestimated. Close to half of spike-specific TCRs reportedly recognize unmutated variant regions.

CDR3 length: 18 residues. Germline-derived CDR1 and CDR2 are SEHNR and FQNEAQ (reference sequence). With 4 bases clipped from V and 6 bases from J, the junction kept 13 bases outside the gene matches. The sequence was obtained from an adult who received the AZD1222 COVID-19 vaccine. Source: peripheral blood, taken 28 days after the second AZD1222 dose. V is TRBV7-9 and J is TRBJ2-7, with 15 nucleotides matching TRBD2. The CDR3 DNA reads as TGTGCCAGCAGCTCACCGGGACTAGCGGGAGGTCGGGCCAGCGAGCAGTACTTC. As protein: CASSSPGLAGGRASEQYF.